This entry is about one T cell receptor beta chain. Its specificity is not known. The sample belongs to a study of cytomegalovirus exposure and HLA in healthy donors. PCR was performed using 60 Vbeta and 13 Jbeta primers. As originally analysed: Per a later analysis, the number of unique TCR beta chains was 75 million to 90 million, of which roughly 10 million were shared. Using immunoSEQ multiplex PCR, the repertoire was profiled, and TCRdb retains in-frame clones only, with some absent. The D gene and trimming were derived from the DNA, and the V and J assignments and clone size from that table. The table lists approximately 160,000 clones, just over 75% of them singletons, with under 2% in the top ten. Study results and caveats: The classifier was said to identify cytomegalovirus status with high specificity and sensitivity. Most TCR beta V segments were productive about 87% or about 30% of the time in an earlier analysis.

Trimming cost V 0 bases and J 2 bases, with 19 bases left between them. The V gene's germline CDR1 is WNHNN and CDR2 SYGVQD (reference sequence). The CDR3 contains 19 residues. This receptor was taken from a middle-aged man in good health and CMV-seronegative. Sequencing input: PBMCs. The chain joins TRBV10-1 to TRBJ2-2, with D maybe TRBD2 (5 bases). CDR3 region: CASSESKDLAVINTGELFF. In DNA form, the CDR3 reads TGCGCCAGCAGTGAGTCCAAGGATCTAGCAGTCATTAACACCGGGGAGCTGTTTTTT.